The subject of this entry is one TCR beta chain. The CDR3 runs to 14 residues. Germline V gene sequence: CDR1 SGHTA, CDR2 FQGNSA. V gave up 4 bases and J gave up 3 bases; unmatched junction bases: 4. Some clones are missing from TCRdb's copy, which holds only in-frame ones; the method was immunoSEQ multiplex PCR. The table records some 370,000 clones, 70% to 90% of them present only once. The data stem from a study of blood T cell repertoires in COVID-19. Enrolled during active infection, Seattle patients were then followed longitudinally. V usage is TRBV7-2 and J usage is TRBJ2-3, with 7 bases lining up with TRBD1. The TCR comes from a woman in her twenties or thirties with COVID-19, enrolled during active disease. Material for sequencing was peripheral blood. CDR3 in DNA: TGTGCCAGCAGCTCTCCGACAGGGACAGATACGCAGTATTTT. Its translation is CASSSPTGTDTQYF.